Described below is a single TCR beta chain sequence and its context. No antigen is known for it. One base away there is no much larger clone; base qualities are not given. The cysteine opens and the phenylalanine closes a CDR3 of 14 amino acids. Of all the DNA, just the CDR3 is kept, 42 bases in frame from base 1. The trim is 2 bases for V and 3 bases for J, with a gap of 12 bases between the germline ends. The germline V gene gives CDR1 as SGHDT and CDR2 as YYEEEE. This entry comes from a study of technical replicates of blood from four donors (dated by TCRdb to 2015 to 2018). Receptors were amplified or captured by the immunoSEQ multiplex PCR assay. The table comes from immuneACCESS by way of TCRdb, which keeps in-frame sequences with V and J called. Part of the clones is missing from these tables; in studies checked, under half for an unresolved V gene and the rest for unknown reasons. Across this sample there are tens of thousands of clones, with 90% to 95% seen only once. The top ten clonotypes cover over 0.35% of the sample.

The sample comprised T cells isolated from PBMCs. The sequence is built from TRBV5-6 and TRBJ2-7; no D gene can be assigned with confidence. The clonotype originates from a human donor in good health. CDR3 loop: CASSFTGSLYEQYF. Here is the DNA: TGTGCCAGCAGCTTCACCGGGTCACTCTACGAGCAGTACTTC.